This TCR beta chain stems from a study of OX40 agonist ivuxolimab in advanced cancers. Systemic immunosuppression or a history of autoimmune disease excluded patients. This CDR3 contains 14 residues. Between the trimmed V and J ends, which lost 4 bases and 1 base, there was a span of 10 bases. Per the germline V gene, CDR1 is KGHSH and CDR2 is LQKENI. Measured with immunoSEQ multiplex PCR; TCRdb has only the in-frame clones, and not every one. The data contain roughly 60,000 clones, around 86% of them singletons. The sequence was obtained from an adult with an advanced solid tumor such as melanoma, head and neck, liver or kidney cancer. This specimen consisted of CD4+ or CD8+ T cells sorted from blood, obtained in a trial of the OX40 agonist ivuxolimab. The chain combines TRBV18 with TRBJ2-5, with a tentative D call TRBD2 (6 bases). DNA of the CDR3: TGTGCCAGCTCACTCCGGGAGCCCCAAGAGACCCAGTACTTC. It codes for CASSLREPQETQYF.